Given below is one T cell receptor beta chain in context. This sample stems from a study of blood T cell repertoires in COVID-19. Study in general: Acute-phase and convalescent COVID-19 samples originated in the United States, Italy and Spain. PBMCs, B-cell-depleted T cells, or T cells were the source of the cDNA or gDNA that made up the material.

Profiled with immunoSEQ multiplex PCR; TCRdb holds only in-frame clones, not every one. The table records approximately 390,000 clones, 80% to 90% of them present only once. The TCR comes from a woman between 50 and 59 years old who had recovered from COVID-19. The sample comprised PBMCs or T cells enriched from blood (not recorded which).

CDR3 DNA sequence: TGTGCCAGCTCACCAACCCAGATCCTGAACACTGAAGCTTTCTTT. Translating gives CASSPTQILNTEAFF. The J gene is TRBJ1-1, the V gene TRBV18; no firm D call. The CDR3 loop spans 15 amino acids. V gave up 2 bases and J gave up 0 bases, with 10 bases separating them. CDR1 and CDR2 (germline): KGHSH, LQKENI.